The TCR beta chain described here comes from a study of T cells in narcolepsy. For the study at large: Donors had narcolepsy type 1 or type 2, or were healthy controls. Study-wide results and limits: Autoreactive clone sequences were missing from some blood memory CD4+ repertoires. Comparing one patient's CSF and blood CD4+ clonotypes highlighted HCRT- and TRIB2-specific autoreactive clonotypes. Reportedly, autoreactive clonotypes were serially detected in patients' blood but not controls'.

CDR1 and CDR2 from the germline V gene are SEHNR and FQNEAQ (reference sequence). The CDR3 sequence is 12 residues long. The ends were cut back, 1 base at V and 1 base at J, with 2 bases in the middle. Note on this clone: Its antigen is as yet unknown.

Here immunoSEQ multiplex PCR was the method, and the copy in TCRdb shows in-frame clones only, minus some. This sample has approximately 25,000 clones, with about four fifths found just once. V is TRBV7-9 and J is TRBJ2-7, with D unresolved. Input material: CD45RA- memory CD4+ T cells from PBMCs. The receptor's source is a human donor with narcolepsy. The CDR3 DNA reads as TGTGCCAGCAGCTTAGTTTCCTACGAGCAGTACTTC. Protein: CASSLVSYEQYF.